One sample yielded the 23 T cell receptor beta chains listed below, sequenced in a study of cytomegalovirus exposure and HLA in healthy donors. It was with 60 Vbeta and 13 Jbeta primers that the PCR ran. The repertoire was sequenced with immunoSEQ multiplex PCR; TCRdb's copy has only in-frame clones and lacks some. The data hold roughly 150,000 clones, with 72% observed a single time. The specimen sequenced was PBMCs. These receptors were collected from a middle-aged man in good health and CMV-seronegative.

The CDR3 reads CAHSIEREGNTGELFF. CDR3 DNA sequence: TGTGCTCACTCGATCGAGCGGGAAGGGAACACCGGGGAGCTGTTTTTT. The chain employs TRBV28 and TRBJ2-2; 7 bases are shared with TRBD2. The CDR3 contains 16 residues. Germline V gene sequence: CDR1 MDHEN, CDR2 SYDVKM. Looking up the rest from reference TRBV28 and TRBJ2-2 gives the full variable domain: DVKVTQSSRYLVKRTGEKVFLECVQDMDHENMFWYRQDPGLGLRLIYFSYDVKMKEKGDIPEGYSVSREKKERFSLILESASTNQTSMYLCAHSIEREGNTGELFFGEGSRLTVL.

This clone was recorded a few times. V gene TRBV28 combines with J gene TRBJ2-7, with 11 bases matching TRBD1. Germline V gene lookup returns CDR1 MDHEN and CDR2 SYDVKM. V lost 6 bases, J lost 7 bases, and 14 bases stayed unmatched. This CDR3 contains 16 residues. The CDR3 bases are TGTGCCAGCAGCCCAGTTTTTCCGGACAGGGGGCATGAGCAGTACTTC. Translation: CASSPVFPDRGHEQYF.

The chain carries TRBV2 and TRBJ1-4, with 7 bases lining up with TRBD1. With V trimmed by 7 bases and J by 0 bases, 5 bases remained unmatched. The CDR3 has 15 amino acids. The V gene's germline CDR1 is SNHLY and CDR2 FYNNEI. CDR3: CASIRQGATNEKLFF. Here the CDR3 DNA reads TGTGCCAGCATCCGGCAGGGGGCAACTAATGAAAAACTGTTTTTT.

The rearrangement joins TRBV6-6 to TRBJ1-2, with a weak D call TRBD1 (6 bases). CDR3 length: 15 residues. Trimming took 7 bases from V and 5 from J, leaving 20 bases between them. Germline assignment: CDR1 MNHNY and CDR2 SVGAGI (reference sequence). CDR3 nucleotides: TGTGCCAGCACCTCCCGCGGGGGGCTAACTTATGGCTACACCTTC. This gives the protein CASTSRGGLTYGYTF.

The chain employs TRBV6-5 and TRBJ2-7, with D possibly TRBD2 on 6 matching bases. Germline V CDR1 and CDR2: MNHEY, SVGAGI. V lost 2 bases and J lost 4, with 12 bases in between. The CDR3 extends over 14 amino acids. The CDR3 sequence: CASSYTGLRYEQYF. For the CDR3, the DNA is TGTGCCAGCAGTTACACGGGACTTAGATACGAGCAGTACTTC.

This sequence joins TRBV4-2 and TRBJ1-4; perhaps TRBD1 as D (6 bases). Germline CDR1 reads LGHNA; CDR2 reads YNFKEQ. The CDR3 runs to 14 residues. V lost 7 bases, J lost 5 bases, and 14 bases lay in between. The CDR3 bases are TGTGCCAGCACCGGACAGATTCACAATGAAAAACTGTTTTTT. This sequence encodes CASTGQIHNEKLFF.

This clone was counted a single time. This specimen includes other DNA sequences encoding the same CDR3. This chain links TRBV4-1 with TRBJ1-4, with D perhaps TRBD1 (5 bases). Germline V gene lookup returns CDR1 MGHRA and CDR2 YSYEKL. Trimming pared 3 bases from V and 0 bases from J, leaving 17 bases between. The CDR3 consists of 18 residues. The DNA of the CDR3 is TGCGCCAGCAGCCAGGCCGGGAGGGGCGAAGCAACTAATGAAAAACTGTTTTTT. It translates to CASSQAGRGEATNEKLFF.

The chain is built from TRBV13 and TRBJ1-5, with D unresolved. This CDR3 has 14 residues. The germline CDR1 and CDR2 sequences are PRHDT and FYEKMQ (reference sequence). The V gene lost 2 bases and the J gene lost 4 bases, with 9 bases spanning the gap. The CDR3 sequence: CASSLRGSNQPQHF. CDR3 coding DNA: TGTGCCAGCAGCTTACGGGGTTCTAATCAGCCCCAGCATTTT.

This chain joins TRBV6-5 and TRBJ2-1; 7 nucleotides match TRBD2. Losses at the gene ends were 0 bases for V and 4 bases for J; bases not matched to a gene: 0. The CDR3 is 14 residues long. Germline CDR1 is MNHEY and CDR2 is SVGAGI. The CDR3 reads CASSYSSGYNEQFF. The DNA of the CDR3 is TGTGCCAGCAGTTACTCTAGCGGGTACAATGAGCAGTTCTTC.

This chain uses TRBV19 with TRBJ2-1; perhaps TRBD1 as D (7 bases). Trimming took off 3 bases at V and 8 bases at J, with 17 bases between the two ends. The CDR3 runs to 15 residues. Germline V CDR1 and CDR2: LNHDA, SQIVND (reference sequence). The chain's CDR3 is CASSIPGRGVDEQFF. The CDR3 bases are TGTGCCAGTAGTATCCCGGGCAGGGGGGTGGATGAGCAGTTCTTC.

V gene TRBV25-1 combines with J gene TRBJ1-1; maybe TRBD1 (5 bases). The V end was cut by 7 bases, the J end by 1 base, with 13 bases between. The CDR3 is 14 residues long. Germline CDR1 reads MGHDK; CDR2 reads SYGVNS. This CDR3 reads CASTRGTSNTEAFF. CDR3 nucleotide sequence: TGTGCCAGCACCAGAGGGACTTCGAACACTGAAGCTTTCTTT.

As concerns this clone: In the same sample, other DNA sequences code for this CDR3. The V and J genes are TRBV27 and TRBJ2-7; TRBD1 is a possible D gene (5 bases). The germline V and J ends were trimmed by 3 bases and 3 bases, with 9 bases remaining between them. The germline gives CDR1 MNHEY, CDR2 SMNVEV (reference sequence). This CDR3 contains 13 residues. In nucleotides, the CDR3 is TGTGCCAGCAGTTTGGGGCTAGGCTACGAGCAGTACTTC. It codes for CASSLGLGYEQYF.

The J gene is TRBJ1-3, the V gene TRBV11-2; no definite D call. Germline V lookup: CDR1 SGHAT, CDR2 FQNNGV. Trimming shortened V by 2 bases and J by 4 bases, and 6 bases separated the two germline ends. CDR3 length: 13 amino acids. In DNA, the CDR3 is TGTGCCAGCAGCTTAAGCTCCGGAAACACCATATATTTT. It codes for CASSLSSGNTIYF.

The rearrangement uses TRBV30 and TRBJ1-3; 7 bases are a match to TRBD2. Near its end, the DNA agrees better with TRBJ2-2, so the J call may be wrong. The CDR3 runs to 15 residues. Germline CDR1 is GTSNPN and CDR2 is SVGIG (reference sequence). The CDR3, as DNA: TGTGCCTGGACCCAGTCGTGGGAGGGTAACGGGGAGCTGTTTTTT. Amino acids: CAWTQSWEGNGELFF.

The chain couples TRBV6-1 to TRBJ2-1, with 8 bases matching TRBD2. The germline V gene has CDR1 MNHNS and CDR2 SASEGT. CDR3 length equals 17 residues. After removal of 4 bases from V and 0 bases from J, the junction contained 8 bases not matched to a gene. The chain's CDR3 is CASSGPGLDSSYNEQFF. The DNA for the CDR3 is TGTGCCAGCAGTGGACCGGGACTAGATAGCTCCTACAATGAGCAGTTCTTC.

This chain connects TRBV7-3 to TRBJ2-7, with TRBD1 matching 8 bases. Germline CDR1 SGHTA, CDR2 FQGTGA. There are 15 residues in the CDR3. Trimming took 2 bases from V and 3 from J; bases not matched to a gene: 6. The CDR3 DNA is TGTGCCAGCAGCTTAGGAGGACAGGGAATCTACGAGCAGTACTTC. Its protein is CASSLGGQGIYEQYF. Full variable domain (missing parts from reference TRBV7-3 and TRBJ2-7): GAGVSQTPSNKVTEKGKYVELRCDPISGHTALYWYRQSLGQGPEFLIYFQGTGAADDSGLPNDRFFAVRPEGSVSTLKIQRTERGDSAVYLCASSLGGQGIYEQYFGPGTRLTVT.

Within the sample, this clone is medium-sized. This chain joins TRBV19 and TRBJ2-7, with TRBD1 matching 11 bases. This CDR3 comprises 16 residues. The trim removed 7 bases at V and 3 bases at J, leaving 11 bases unmatched. Germline loops: CDR1 LNHDA, CDR2 SQIVND (reference sequence). The CDR3 DNA is TGTGCCAGTACTCAAACCCCGGGACAGGGGGTCTACGAGCAGTACTTC. Translation gives CASTQTPGQGVYEQYF. The full variable domain, in which reference TRBV19 and TRBJ2-7 provide the parts outside the CDR3, is DGGITQSPKYLFRKEGQNVTLSCEQNLNHDAMYWYRQDPGQGLRLIYYSQIVNDFQKGDIAEGYSVSREKKESFPLTVTSAQKNPTAFYLCASTQTPGQGVYEQYFGPGTRLTVT.

The genes are TRBV2 and TRBJ2-1, with TRBD1 matching 7 bases. The V and J ends lost 4 bases and 6 bases, in that order; junction bases with no gene match: 9. Looked up from germline, CDR1 is SNHLY and CDR2 is FYNNEI. The CDR3 loop spans 15 amino acids. The CDR3 nucleotides are TGTGCCAGCAGTGGATTAGGGGGCGCCCCCAATGAGCAGTTCTTC. It yields the protein CASSGLGGAPNEQFF.

The chain combines TRBV28 with TRBJ1-5, with TRBD1 identical over 8 bases. CDR1 is MDHEN and CDR2 is SYDVKM in the germline V gene. This CDR3 contains 16 residues. Trimming removed 3 bases from V and 7 bases from J; junction bases left unmatched: 11. The CDR3 here is CASSLRQGRARQPQHF. CDR3 nucleotide sequence: TGTGCCAGCAGTTTGAGACAGGGGAGGGCTCGGCAGCCCCAGCATTTT. The full variable domain, in which reference TRBV28 and TRBJ1-5 provide the parts outside the CDR3, is DVKVTQSSRYLVKRTGEKVFLECVQDMDHENMFWYRQDPGLGLRLIYFSYDVKMKEKGDIPEGYSVSREKKERFSLILESASTNQTSMYLCASSLRQGRARQPQHFGDGTRLSIL.

This clone turned up a few times. This chain links TRBV4-3 with TRBJ2-1, with a tentative D call TRBD2 (5 bases). The germline V gene has CDR1 LGHNA and CDR2 YSLEER. V dropped 1 base and J dropped 6 bases, with 10 bases sitting between them. This CDR3 has 14 amino acids. The CDR3 loop reads CASSQGLRPNEQFF. In DNA, the CDR3 is TGCGCCAGCAGCCAAGGACTACGGCCCAATGAGCAGTTCTTC.

The V and J genes are TRBV25-1 and TRBJ2-7; possible D gene TRBD1, 5 bases. Deletions cut 1 base from V and 4 bases from J, with 11 bases between. CDR1 is MGHDK, CDR2 SYGVNS, per germline. This CDR3 has 14 amino acids. CDR3 bases: TGTGCCAGCAGTGAATTAGGGGCCCAATACGAGCAGTACTTC. Its translation is CASSELGAQYEQYF.

The chain combines TRBV4-1 with TRBJ1-2, with D tentatively TRBD1 (6 bases). Per the germline V gene, CDR1 is MGHRA and CDR2 is YSYEKL. The CDR3 consists of 14 residues. V was clipped by 1 base and J by 4 bases, with 10 bases between them. The CDR3 DNA reads as TGCGCCAGCAGCCAAGTTGGGGGCGGCTATGGCTACACCTTC. Its protein is CASSQVGGGYGYTF.

This rearrangement joins TRBV5-1 to TRBJ1-2; 8 bases fit TRBD1. Germline V gene sequence: CDR1 SGHRS, CDR2 YFSETQ. The CDR3 sequence is 15 residues long. V dropped 4 bases and J dropped 4; count of bases not matched to a gene: 9. The CDR3 sequence is CASSPGPGGGYGYTF. In DNA, the CDR3 is TGCGCCAGCAGCCCCGGACCAGGGGGCGGCTATGGCTACACCTTC.